Shown below are 27 T cell receptor beta chains from a single sample sequenced in a study of T cells after yellow fever vaccination. A single record per CDR3 protein comes from TCRdb applying MiXCR to the 5' RACE reads. There are 400,000 or so distinct CDR3 sequences in the sample; roughly 6.1% occur only once, and approximately 15% lies in the top ten. This specimen consisted of PBMCs, obtained 5 days after the yellow fever booster vaccination. The receptors shown here come from a man in his thirties or forties who received the YFV17D yellow fever vaccine.

This clonotype has at least ten counts. The chain has TRBV18 and TRBJ2-7, with TRBD1 matching 8 bases. Per the germline V gene, CDR1 is KGHSH and CDR2 is LQKENI. J lost 2 bases, V lost 3 bases, and 3 bases had no gene match. CDR3 length equals 14 residues. The CDR3 loop is CASSPRTGTYEQYF. The CDR3 region has the DNA TGTGCCAGCTCACCTAGGACAGGGACCTACGAGCAGTACTTC.

This clonotype appeared many times. The chain uses TRBV5-1 and TRBJ2-3, with no clear D. The V gene's germline CDR1 is SGHRS and CDR2 YFSETQ. The CDR3 loop spans 12 amino acids. V lost 4 bases to trimming and J lost 11 bases, with 14 bases between them. The CDR3 DNA reads TGCGCCAGCAGCCCGGAGTCCTTTAGGCAGTATTTT. Its protein product is CASSPESFRQYF.

The chain couples TRBV18 to TRBJ2-3; D is perhaps TRBD1 or TRBD2 (5 bases each). V was cut by 2 bases and J by 0 bases, with 12 bases left in between. This CDR3 contains 16 residues. The germline V gene encodes CDR1 KGHSH and CDR2 LQKENI. The CDR3 sequence: CASSPSRAGSTDTQYF. The CDR3 region has the DNA TGTGCCAGCTCACCATCGCGGGCAGGGAGCACAGATACGCAGTATTTT.

This clonotype has more than one count but fewer than ten. The rearrangement links TRBV20-1 to TRBJ2-1; 7 bases line up with TRBD2. This CDR3 comprises 15 residues. The V gene's germline CDR1 is DFQATT and CDR2 SNEGSKA (reference sequence). The V segment lost 0 bases and the J segment 14 bases; nucleotides outside the gene matches: 16. CDR3 loop: CSARDGGRTSSGEFF. CDR3 coding DNA: TGCAGTGCTAGAGATGGGGGGAGGACTAGTTCCGGGGAGTTCTTC.

This chain joins TRBV19 and TRBJ2-7; D gene unclear. This CDR3 has 13 residues. The V end lost 2 bases, the J end lost 0 bases, and 5 bases lay between the germline ends. CDR1 is LNHDA, CDR2 SQIVND, per germline (reference sequence). CDR3 in DNA: TGTGCCAGTAGTATACGACACTCCTACGAGCAGTACTTC. It encodes CASSIRHSYEQYF.

The CDR3: CASSYPGTRTQFF. CDR3 sequence (DNA): TGTGCCAGCAGCTACCCCGGGACTAGGACTCAGTTCTTC. The gene calls are TRBV11-3 and TRBJ2-1, with 8 bases identical to TRBD2. Germline lookup yields CDR1 SGHNT and CDR2 YENEEA. The CDR3 extends over 13 amino acids. V gave up 4 bases and J gave up 13 bases; unmatched junction bases: 9.

There are a few counts of this clonotype. The chain recombines TRBV7-2 with TRBJ2-5; 7 bases line up with TRBD1. After removal of 5 bases from V and 5 bases from J, the junction contained 5 bases not matched to a gene. This CDR3 spans 13 amino acids. CDR1 and CDR2 (germline): SGHTA, FQGNSA. The CDR3 DNA reads as TGTGCCAGCAGCAACCGACAGGGCGAGACCCAGTACTTC. Encoded protein: CASSNRQGETQYF.

This sequence joins TRBV20-1 and TRBJ2-3; D possibly corresponds to TRBD2 (6 bases). The germline V gene has CDR1 DFQATT and CDR2 SNEGSKA (reference sequence). There are 12 residues in the CDR3. Trimming shortened V by 7 bases and J by 2 bases, and 10 bases separated the two germline ends. CDR3 in DNA: TGCAGTGGGAGGGAGGCCACAGATACGCAGTATTTT. Translating it yields CSGREATDTQYF.

In its sample, this clonotype was seen many times. The rearrangement links TRBV5-1 to TRBJ2-1; 16 nucleotides line up with TRBD2. The CDR3 consists of 17 residues. V shed 4 bases, J shed 7 bases, and the junction held 8 bases outside the gene matches. CDR1 and CDR2 from the germline V gene are SGHRS and YFSETQ. The DNA for the CDR3 is TGCGCCAGCAGCCCCGGGACTAGCGGGAGGGCCCGGAATGAGCAGTTCTTC. It yields the protein CASSPGTSGRARNEQFF.

This chain uses TRBV20-1 with TRBJ2-3; 8 bases match TRBD2. This CDR3 has 14 residues. The V and J ends lost 6 bases and 0 bases, in that order; junction bases with no gene match: 5. Germline V gives CDR1 DFQATT, CDR2 SNEGSKA (reference sequence). The DNA for the CDR3 is TGCAGTGCCGTAGCGGGAACTAGCACAGATACGCAGTATTTT. It translates to CSAVAGTSTDTQYF.

Only a few counts were recorded for this clonotype. This sequence joins TRBV4-3 and TRBJ1-5, with TRBD1 as a possible D gene (6 bases). CDR1 and CDR2 from the germline V gene are LGHNA and YSLEER. The V and J ends lost 5 bases and 0 bases respectively, with 14 bases between them. This CDR3 is built from 16 residues. CDR3 DNA sequence: TGCGCCAGCAGCTTGGGACACGGAAATAGCAATCAGCCCCAGCATTTT. This gives the protein CASSLGHGNSNQPQHF.

In its sample, this clonotype was seen many times. The chain couples TRBV29-1 to TRBJ2-2; D perhaps matches TRBD2 (6 bases). The CDR3 extends over 15 amino acids. Deletions cut 6 bases from V and 6 bases from J, with 20 bases between. Germline CDR1 and CDR2: SQVTM and ANQGSEA. CDR3 nucleotides: TGCAGCGTCCGACGGGGCGGGACGAATGCCGGGGAGCTGTTTTTT. As protein: CSVRRGGTNAGELFF.

This chain connects TRBV12-3 or TRBV12-4 to TRBJ1-2, with 7 bases fitting TRBD1. V lost 4 bases to trimming and J lost 2 bases; unmatched junction nucleotides: 7. This CDR3 region has 15 residues. CDR3 protein: CASSSDRAGNYGYTF. In nucleotides, the CDR3 is TGTGCCAGCAGTTCTGACAGGGCCGGGAACTATGGCTACACCTTC.

This clonotype came up many times. The gene calls are TRBV15 and TRBJ2-2; D is perhaps TRBD1 (5 bases). Deletions cut 0 bases from V and 6 bases from J, with 8 bases between. The CDR3 sequence is 14 residues long. Germline V lookup: CDR1 LNHNV, CDR2 YYDKDF (reference sequence). The DNA for the CDR3 is TGTGCCACCAGCAGAGATAAAGGGGCCGGGGAGCTGTTTTTT. This gives the protein CATSRDKGAGELFF.

The rearrangement joins TRBV20-1 to TRBJ2-7; possible D gene TRBD2, 5 bases. Germline V CDR1 and CDR2: DFQATT, SNEGSKA (reference sequence). This CDR3 region has 11 residues. CDR3 amino acids: CTAGTPLEQYF. The CDR3, as DNA: TGCACCGCGGGTACCCCCCTCGAGCAGTACTTC.

In this sample, this clonotype turned up a few times. The rearrangement links TRBV12-3 or TRBV12-4 to TRBJ2-5; 8 positions match TRBD1. The CDR3 runs 13 residues. Unmatched junction bases numbered 5, after V lost 6 bases and J lost 5 bases. CDR3 protein: CASSPDRAETQYF. The CDR3, as DNA: TGTGCCAGCAGCCCGGACAGGGCCGAGACCCAGTACTTC.

This clonotype was counted a few times. One end of the junction does not line up with germline, which may come from a read error. The chain joins TRBV20-1 to TRBJ2-3, with D possibly being TRBD2 (7 bases). Germline V gene data show CDR1 as DFQATT and CDR2 as SNEGSKA (reference sequence). CDR3 length equals 15 residues. The CDR3 region is CSAREGGGHSGGKLF. The CDR3 region has the DNA TGCAGTGCTAGAGAGGGGGGGGGACACTCGGGTGGCAAGCTTTTT.

This clonotype was counted ten times or more. The genes are TRBV18 and TRBJ2-5; maybe TRBD2 (6 bases). Trimming removed 4 bases from V and 2 bases from J, with 11 bases in between. The germline V gene encodes CDR1 KGHSH and CDR2 LQKENI. CDR3 length: 14 residues. Here the CDR3 DNA reads TGTGCCAGCTCACTAGCGGCCCGACAAGAGACCCAGTACTTC. This translates into CASSLAARQETQYF.

J is TRBJ2-1 and V is TRBV20-1; the D gene could be TRBD1 or TRBD2 (5 bases each). This CDR3 is 13 amino acids long. V lost 6 bases and J lost 8, with 17 bases in between. From germline, CDR1 is DFQATT and CDR2 SNEGSKA (reference sequence). The CDR3 nucleotides are TGCAGTGCCGGAAAGAAGGGGCGGGATGAGCAGTTCTTC. Amino acid sequence: CSAGKKGRDEQFF.

This clonotype showed up many times. J is TRBJ1-1 and V is TRBV6-1, with 7 nucleotides matching TRBD1. CDR1 MNHNS and CDR2 SASEGT come from the germline V gene. The CDR3 is made up of 14 amino acids. The ends lost 3 bases at V and 5 bases at J; junction bases unmatched: 6. CDR3 sequence (DNA): TGTGCCAGCAGTGAGTACAGGGGTGGGACTGAAGCTTTCTTT. Its protein is CASSEYRGGTEAFF.

This clonotype was observed a handful of times. This chain's CDR3 is CAIRAAPGELFF. The CDR3 nucleotides read TGTGCCATCCGGGCCGCCCCCGGGGAGCTGTTTTTT. The V and J genes are TRBV10-3 and TRBJ2-2; D is unresolved. Between the trimmed V and J ends, which lost 8 bases and 6 bases, there was a span of 10 bases. In germline, CDR1 is ENHRY, CDR2 SYGVKD. This CDR3 comprises 12 residues.

A few counts support this clonotype. The gene calls are TRBV6-5 and TRBJ2-1; D might be TRBD2 (6 bases). The germline V and J ends were trimmed by 4 bases and 4 bases, with 14 bases remaining between them. This CDR3 has 15 residues. Germline V gene sequence: CDR1 MNHEY, CDR2 SVGAGI. CDR3 region: CASSWGTGRYNEQFF. CDR3 in DNA: TGTGCCAGCAGTTGGGGGACTGGAAGGTACAATGAGCAGTTCTTC.

This clonotype was observed many times. The genes are TRBV7-6 and TRBJ2-1; 8 bases fit TRBD2. The CDR3 is 16 amino acids. Looked up from germline, CDR1 is SGHVS and CDR2 is FNYEAQ. V gave up 5 bases and J gave up 4 bases; unmatched junction bases: 10. CDR3 sequence reads: CASSPRSSGSYNEQFF. The CDR3 coding sequence is TGTGCCAGCAGCCCCCGATCTAGCGGGTCATACAATGAGCAGTTCTTC.

This clonotype was seen at least ten times. The chain is built from TRBV20-1 and TRBJ2-5; D is tentatively TRBD1 or TRBD2 (5 bases each). Between the trimmed V and J ends, which lost 6 bases and 3 bases, there was a span of 14 bases. The V gene's germline CDR1 is DFQATT and CDR2 SNEGSKA (reference sequence). The CDR3 spans 13 residues. CDR3 residues: CSAPAGREETQYF. The DNA of the CDR3 is TGCAGTGCCCCCGCGGGCAGGGAAGAGACCCAGTACTTC.

This clonotype was detected many times. This chain links TRBV4-3 with TRBJ2-5; 8 bases match TRBD1. The CDR3 is 16 amino acids. Germline CDR1 LGHNA, CDR2 YSLEER. V was clipped by 10 bases and J by 0 bases; unmatched bases: 13. CDR3 coding DNA: TGCGCCACGGTTAGTAGGCGGGACAGGAACCAAGAGACCCAGTACTTC. Its protein is CATVSRRDRNQETQYF.

The gene calls are TRBV15 and TRBJ2-1; D remains ambiguous. The CDR3 runs to 16 residues. Germline V gives CDR1 LNHNV, CDR2 YYDKDF (reference sequence). Between the trimmed V and J ends, which lost 0 bases and 8 bases, there was a span of 17 bases. For the CDR3, the DNA is TGTGCCACCAGCAGAGATGGCGTGGCCGGCCGAGATGAGCAGTTCTTC. Translated: CATSRDGVAGRDEQFF.

This sequence joins TRBV5-1 and TRBJ2-7; D may be TRBD2 (5 bases). The germline V and J ends were trimmed by 1 base and 7 bases, with 9 bases remaining between them. Germline lookup yields CDR1 SGHRS and CDR2 YFSETQ. The CDR3 consists of 12 residues. CDR3 region: CASSLWGEEQYF. The CDR3 DNA sequence: TGCGCCAGCAGCTTGTGGGGAGAGGAGCAGTACTTC.